This passage covers 18 T cell receptor beta chains from one sample sequenced in a study of regulatory T cells in long-lasting Graves disease (dated by TCRdb to the early 2020s). In the paper's terms, the time point label means: newly diagnosed GD, antithyroid drugs for less than 3 months. For both TCR sequencing and RNA sequencing, RNA was extracted from PBMCs in TRIzol. Library preparation employed multiplex PCR. The instrument was an Illumina HiSeq 4000. iRepertoire HTBI primers and Arm-PCR amplification of CDR3 regions were used to construct TCR beta libraries. Clones were called with MiXCR by TCRdb after fastp trimmed the public reads at Q25, and only in-frame beta chains were retained. Duplicate CDR3 protein sequences are folded into a single record with the most common DNA and genes. Here the sample has 450,000 to 650,000 distinct CDR3 sequences; around 15% occur a single time. Of the sample, 20% to 25% falls within the top ten clones.

This sample was shared with a second study, whose subject was T cells in Graves' hyperthyroidism and ophthalmopathy.

Sequenced material: peripheral blood mononuclear cells (PBMCs), taken at new diagnosis, from a patient treated with antithyroid drugs. These receptors were obtained from a woman aged 40 to 65 with Graves disease. Donor details come from another sample of the same person, matched by shared clones.

This clonotype was recorded many times. V is TRBV2 and J is TRBJ1-5; no clear D. V lost 4 bases and J lost 6, with 4 bases in between. The CDR3 spans 11 residues. Per the germline V gene, CDR1 is SNHLY and CDR2 is FYNNEI. CDR3 in amino acids: CASSVGQPQHF. The CDR3 nucleotides read TGTGCCAGCAGTGTTGGTCAGCCCCAGCATTTT.

The chain joins TRBV7-2 to TRBJ2-7, with TRBD2 matching over 11 bases. After removal of 4 bases from V and 2 bases from J, the junction contained 4 bases not matched to a gene. Germline CDR1 is SGHTA and CDR2 is FQGNSA. This CDR3 contains 15 residues. As DNA, the CDR3 is TGTGCCAGCAGCTCTACTAGCGGGGGAACCTACGAGCAGTACTTC. Protein sequence: CASSSTSGGTYEQYF.

The chain links TRBV5-1 to TRBJ1-1; D remains unclear. The V gene lost 9 bases and the J gene lost 10 bases, with 7 bases spanning the gap. Germline V gene sequence: CDR1 SGHRS, CDR2 YFSETQ. The CDR3 covers 8 residues. DNA of the CDR3: TGCGCCACCCCAGGAGCTTTCTTT. This codes for CATPGAFF.

Many counts were recorded for this clonotype. The chain links TRBV20-1 to TRBJ2-7; 12 bases fit TRBD2. The trim removed 4 bases at V and 6 bases at J, leaving 7 bases unmatched. The length of the CDR3 is 14 residues. The germline gives CDR1 DFQATT, CDR2 SNEGSKA (reference sequence). This CDR3 is CSAIGTSGRSEQYF. As DNA, the CDR3 is TGCAGTGCTATTGGGACTAGCGGGCGATCCGAGCAGTACTTC.

This clonotype was detected only a few times. The gene calls are TRBV3-1 and TRBJ2-1; no clear D. The CDR3 consists of 13 residues. V lost 1 base, J lost 7 bases, and 8 bases lay in between. Germline loops: CDR1 LGHDT, CDR2 YNNKEL (reference sequence). The CDR3 coding sequence is TGTGCCAGCAGCCAAGGTGGGCTGAATGAGCAGTTCTTC. Its protein is CASSQGGLNEQFF.

About this clonotype itself: The germline gene is not matched at one end of the junction; a read error may be the cause. The genes are TRBV7-9 and TRBJ1-5; 8 bases fit TRBD1. Looked up from germline, CDR1 is SEHNR and CDR2 is FQNEAQ (reference sequence). CDR3 size: 16 residues. CDR3 DNA: TGTGCCAGCAGCAGTTCAGGGGGCGAACGCAATCGGCCCCAGCATTTT. Amino acid sequence: CASSSSGGERNRPQHF.

The rearrangement uses TRBV5-4 and TRBJ2-3, with D unresolved. V lost 4 bases to trimming and J lost 3 bases, with 15 bases between them. This CDR3 is built from 15 residues. The germline V gene encodes CDR1 SGHNT and CDR2 YYREEE (reference sequence). The CDR3 sequence: CASSTRAPGTDTQYF. CDR3 in DNA: TGTGCCAGCAGCACCCGGGCACCTGGGACAGATACGCAGTATTTT.

This clonotype has more than one count but fewer than ten. The V gene is TRBV20-1, the J gene TRBJ2-1, with TRBD2 matching over 11 bases. Losses at the gene ends were 3 bases for V and 0 bases for J; bases not matched to a gene: 10. The CDR3 has 18 amino acids. Germline V gene sequence: CDR1 DFQATT, CDR2 SNEGSKA (reference sequence). The CDR3 region is CSASLASGGPSSYNEQFF. The CDR3 DNA reads TGCAGTGCTAGTCTGGCTAGCGGGGGGCCTAGCTCCTACAATGAGCAGTTCTTC.

As for this clonotype: It may be a read error: a sequence one base away is much more abundant. The CDR3 ends on some other residue instead of the conserved phenylalanine or tryptophan, so this is likely a read error. The chain has TRBV5-1 and TRBJ1-1; 9 bases align to TRBD1. From germline, CDR1 is SGHRS and CDR2 YFSETQ. With 5 bases clipped from V and 5 bases from J, the junction kept 4 bases outside the gene matches. This CDR3 comprises 13 residues. CDR3 loop: CASRPGQGTEAFL. The CDR3 nucleotides read TGCGCCAGCAGGCCGGGACAGGGAACTGAAGCTTTCCTT.

This chain uses TRBV18 with TRBJ1-1; D remains unclear. The germline V gene encodes CDR1 KGHSH and CDR2 LQKENI. Between the trimmed V and J ends, which lost 3 bases and 0 bases, there was a span of 11 bases. The CDR3 runs to 15 residues. The CDR3 DNA follows: TGTGCCAGCTCACCTATCCTCACCATGAACACTGAAGCTTTCTTT. It translates to CASSPILTMNTEAFF.

The V and J genes are TRBV12-3 or TRBV12-4 and TRBJ2-2, with TRBD2 as a possible D gene (6 bases). The CDR3 has 16 residues. Deletions cut 6 bases from V and 4 bases from J, with 18 bases between. CDR3 in amino acids: CASSPPSRGRTGELFF. Written as DNA, the CDR3 is TGTGCCAGCAGCCCCCCTTCGCGGGGCCGCACCGGGGAGCTGTTTTTT.

The chain joins TRBV6-2 or TRBV6-3 to TRBJ2-1; possibly TRBD1 for D (6 bases). In germline, CDR1 is MNHEY, CDR2 SVGEGT. There are 15 residues in the CDR3. The V gene lost 6 bases and the J gene lost 5 bases, with 17 bases spanning the gap. The CDR3 bases are TGTGCCAGCAGACCTCGACAGGCTCCAAACAATGAGCAGTTCTTC. Translation gives CASRPRQAPNNEQFF.

The chain employs TRBV7-9 and TRBJ1-6; no clear D gene. Trimming stripped 0 bases from V and 10 bases from J, with 10 bases between. The CDR3 sequence is 14 residues long. CDR1 and CDR2 (germline): SEHNR, FQNEAQ (reference sequence). CDR3: CASSLALGPSPLHF. In nucleotides, the CDR3 is TGTGCCAGCAGCTTAGCCCTGGGCCCCTCACCCCTCCACTTT.

This clonotype was counted a few times. The chain has TRBV7-3 and TRBJ2-1, with TRBD2 identical over 11 bases. Losses at the gene ends were 5 bases for V and 4 bases for J; bases not matched to a gene: 4. The CDR3 sequence is 15 residues long. In germline, CDR1 is SGHTA, CDR2 FQGTGA. CDR3 in amino acids: CASSATSGGYNEQFF. The CDR3 DNA follows: TGTGCCAGCAGCGCAACTAGCGGGGGTTACAATGAGCAGTTCTTC.

The genes are TRBV6-2 or TRBV6-3 and TRBJ1-1; D is undetermined. Trimming took off 10 bases at V and 1 base at J, with 13 bases between the two ends. Per the germline V gene, CDR1 is MNHEY and CDR2 is SVGEGT. The CDR3 totals 13 residues. The CDR3 region is CATPQRQNTEAFF. For the CDR3, the DNA is TGTGCCACCCCACAGCGACAGAACACTGAAGCTTTCTTT.

V is TRBV20-1 and J is TRBJ1-5; 7 bases are a match to TRBD1. V shed 1 base and J 1 base; nucleotides not matched to a gene: 4. From germline, CDR1 is DFQATT and CDR2 SNEGSKA (reference sequence). The CDR3 extends over 15 amino acids. The CDR3 DNA is TGCAGTGCTAGAGGACAGGGCAGGAGCAATCAGCCCCAGCATTTT. Amino acids: CSARGQGRSNQPQHF.

This clonotype has a count of ten or more. The V call is TRBV7-8, the J call TRBJ2-1, with D perhaps matching TRBD1 or TRBD2 (5 bases each). Trimming took 1 base from V and 12 from J, leaving 13 bases between them. There are 13 residues in the CDR3. CDR1 and CDR2 from the germline V gene are SGHVS and FQNEAQ. The CDR3 DNA reads as TGTGCCAGCAGCTTAGGGTTCGGGGACGGGCAGTTCTTC. It yields the protein CASSLGFGDGQFF.

This clonotype was counted between two and nine times. J is TRBJ1-4 and V is TRBV3-1; D remains unclear. V was clipped by 2 bases and J by 10 bases, with 8 bases between them. The V gene's germline CDR1 is LGHDT and CDR2 YNNKEL (reference sequence). This CDR3 is built from 12 residues. The CDR3 region has the DNA TGTGCCAGCAGCCAAACCCCCGGAAAACTGTTTTTT. It translates to CASSQTPGKLFF.